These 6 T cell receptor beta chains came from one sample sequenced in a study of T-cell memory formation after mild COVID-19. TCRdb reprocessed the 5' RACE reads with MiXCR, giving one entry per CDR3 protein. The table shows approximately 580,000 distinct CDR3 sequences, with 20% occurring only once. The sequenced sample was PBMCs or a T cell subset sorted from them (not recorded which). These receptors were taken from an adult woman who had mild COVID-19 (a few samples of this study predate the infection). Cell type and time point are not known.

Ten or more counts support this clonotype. The CDR3 DNA follows: TGTGCCAGCACCCCAGGGAGCGTTAACGATGAGCAGTTCTTC. Translation: CASTPGSVNDEQFF. The chain uses TRBV7-6 and TRBJ2-1; perhaps D is TRBD1 or TRBD2 (5 bases each). V lost 7 bases and J 8 bases, leaving 18 bases between the germline ends. CDR1 SGHVS and CDR2 FNYEAQ come from the germline V gene. The CDR3 is made up of 14 amino acids.

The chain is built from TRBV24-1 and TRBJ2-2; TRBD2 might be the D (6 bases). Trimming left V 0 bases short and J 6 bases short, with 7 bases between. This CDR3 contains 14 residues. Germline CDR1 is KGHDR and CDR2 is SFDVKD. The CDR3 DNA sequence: TGTGCCACCAGTGATTTGCGGGGGTCCGGGGAGCTGTTTTTT. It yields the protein CATSDLRGSGELFF.

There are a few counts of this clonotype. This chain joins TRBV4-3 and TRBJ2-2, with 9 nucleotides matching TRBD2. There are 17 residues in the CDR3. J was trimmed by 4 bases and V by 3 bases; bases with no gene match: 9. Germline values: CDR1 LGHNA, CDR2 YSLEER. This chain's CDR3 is CASSQGPSGTGTGELFF. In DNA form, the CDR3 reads TGCGCCAGCAGCCAGGGGCCTAGCGGGACCGGCACCGGGGAGCTGTTTTTT.

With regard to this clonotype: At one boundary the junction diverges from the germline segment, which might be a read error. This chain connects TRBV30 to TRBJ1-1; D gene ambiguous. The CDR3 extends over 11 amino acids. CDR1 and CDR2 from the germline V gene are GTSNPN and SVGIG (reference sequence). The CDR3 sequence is CAWSLTALGGF. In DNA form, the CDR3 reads TGTGCCTGGAGCCTAACGGCTTTAGGAGGTTTT.

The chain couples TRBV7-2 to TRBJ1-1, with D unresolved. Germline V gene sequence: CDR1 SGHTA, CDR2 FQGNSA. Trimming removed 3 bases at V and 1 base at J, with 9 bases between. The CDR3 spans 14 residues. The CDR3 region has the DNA TGTGCCAGCAGCTTCGGACGGCAGAACACTGAAGCTTTCTTT. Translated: CASSFGRQNTEAFF.

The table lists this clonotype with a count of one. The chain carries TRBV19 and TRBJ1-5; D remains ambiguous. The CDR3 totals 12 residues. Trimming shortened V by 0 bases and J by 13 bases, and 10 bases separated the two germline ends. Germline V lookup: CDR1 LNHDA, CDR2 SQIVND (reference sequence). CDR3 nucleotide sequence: TGTGCCAGTAGTATAGATCCCCGGGTGCAGCATTTT. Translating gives CASSIDPRVQHF.